A single sample gave rise to the 27 T cell receptor beta chains below, sequenced in a study of Graves' ophthalmopathy and Graves' hyperthyroidism. Amplification of TCR beta CDR3 regions used RNA transcripts. After a first-round RT-PCR with HTBI primers, a second-round multiplex PCR was run. Via MiXCR, TCRdb re-called the multiplex PCR reads, giving one row per CDR3 protein. The sample yields about 740,000 distinct CDR3 sequences, approximately 40% seen once. Sequenced sample: peripheral blood. The source of these receptors is an adult man with Graves' ophthalmopathy.

The chain employs TRBV7-9 and TRBJ2-2, with 8 bases identical to TRBD1. Germline V CDR1 and CDR2: SEHNR, FQNEAQ (reference sequence). With V trimmed by 9 bases and J by 6 bases, 15 bases remained unmatched. CDR3 size: 16 residues. CDR3 protein: CASSMRQGPLAGELFF. The CDR3 DNA is TGTGCCAGTAGTATGCGACAGGGGCCTTTGGCCGGGGAGCTGTTTTTT.

Note on this clonotype: Germline is not matched at one junction end, which may reflect a read error. The rearrangement links TRBV24-1 to TRBJ1-5, with 8 bases lining up with TRBD1. This CDR3 is built from 15 residues. Germline lookup yields CDR1 KGHDR and CDR2 SFDVKD. The CDR3 loop reads CASSERVDRDQPQHF. In DNA form, the CDR3 reads TGTGCCAGCAGTGAAAGGGTGGACAGGGACCAGCCCCAGCATTTT.

This clonotype appeared many times. This rearrangement joins TRBV19 to TRBJ2-7; possible D gene TRBD1, 6 bases. The CDR3 sequence is 14 residues long. V lost 5 bases to trimming and J lost 2 bases, with 13 bases between them. Germline assignment: CDR1 LNHDA and CDR2 SQIVND (reference sequence). CDR3 sequence reads: CASSPSRGTYEQYF. CDR3 sequence (DNA): TGTGCCAGTAGTCCATCAAGGGGGACCTACGAGCAGTACTTC.

V usage is TRBV20-1 and J usage is TRBJ1-2; D perhaps matches TRBD1 (6 bases). Germline loops: CDR1 DFQATT, CDR2 SNEGSKA (reference sequence). Trimming cost V 2 bases and J 6 bases, with 7 bases left between them. The CDR3 spans 11 residues. The chain's CDR3 is CSARKGDGYTF. Here the CDR3 DNA reads TGCAGTGCTAGAAAGGGGGATGGCTACACCTTC.

This rearrangement joins TRBV6-2 or TRBV6-3 to TRBJ1-3; possible D gene TRBD1, 6 bases. The CDR3 spans 15 residues. CDR1 is MNHEY and CDR2 is SVGEGT in the germline V gene. V lost 11 bases, J lost 0 bases, and 17 bases lay in between. CDR3 sequence (DNA): TGTGCCGGCCCGTTAGACAGGCACTCTGGAAACACCATATATTTT. Protein product: CAGPLDRHSGNTIYF.

This chain joins TRBV10-3 and TRBJ2-5; D gene ambiguous. CDR1 ENHRY and CDR2 SYGVKD come from the germline V gene. The CDR3 totals 14 residues. The V end was cut by 2 bases, the J end by 5 bases, with 12 bases between. The CDR3 bases are TGTGCCATCAGTGAGGGTGGCCAACGGGAGACCCAGTACTTC. This codes for CAISEGGQRETQYF.

This clonotype appeared many times. The V call is TRBV20-1, the J call TRBJ1-1; D call uncertain. Germline values: CDR1 DFQATT, CDR2 SNEGSKA (reference sequence). Trimming took off 0 bases at V and 10 bases at J, with 15 bases between the two ends. This CDR3 has 13 amino acids. CDR3 residues: CSARDPVTGGAFF. The CDR3 nucleotides read TGCAGTGCTAGAGATCCGGTAACCGGAGGAGCTTTCTTT.

V and J are TRBV25-1 and TRBJ1-2; 9 nucleotides agree with TRBD1. Germline V gene data show CDR1 as MGHDK and CDR2 as SYGVNS. The CDR3 runs 12 residues. The V segment lost 6 bases and the J segment 7 bases; nucleotides outside the gene matches: 3. CDR3 protein: CASRGQGSGYTF. CDR3 sequence (DNA): TGTGCCAGCAGAGGACAGGGGTCTGGCTACACCTTC.

The gene calls are TRBV7-9 and TRBJ1-5; tentative D call: TRBD1 (6 bases). Between the trimmed V and J ends, which lost 5 bases and 6 bases, there was a span of 17 bases. CDR1 SEHNR and CDR2 FQNEAQ come from the germline V gene (reference sequence). The CDR3 sequence is 15 residues long. The CDR3 spells CASSPLGAGGQPQHF. CDR3 sequence (DNA): TGTGCCAGCAGCCCGCTGGGGGCCGGAGGTCAGCCCCAGCATTTT.

This chain joins TRBV24-1 and TRBJ1-5, with TRBD1 identical over 8 bases. J gave up 14 bases and V 11 bases, and 19 bases lay outside the gene matches. CDR1 and CDR2 from the germline V gene are KGHDR and SFDVKD. This CDR3 has 14 amino acids. CDR3 loop: CASRRPGQASNEHF. CDR3 sequence (DNA): TGTGCCAGCAGGAGACCGGGACAGGCCAGCAATGAGCATTTT.

This clonotype was seen repeatedly, ten times or more. This chain connects TRBV11-2 to TRBJ2-7; no clear D gene. Germline values: CDR1 SGHAT, CDR2 FQNNGV. The CDR3 has 12 residues. V shed 7 bases and J shed 3 bases, with 10 bases lying between them. The CDR3 is CASTPAGYEQYF. The CDR3, as DNA: TGTGCCAGCACCCCCGCAGGCTACGAGCAGTACTTC.

The V gene is TRBV5-6, the J gene TRBJ1-4; 7 bases line up with TRBD1. Trimming took 2 bases from V and 5 from J; bases not matched to a gene: 3. Germline CDR1 and CDR2: SGHDT and YYEEEE. The CDR3 runs 14 residues. CDR3 loop: CASSLETGNEKLFF. The CDR3 nucleotides are TGTGCCAGCAGCTTAGAGACAGGGAATGAAAAACTGTTTTTT.

V is TRBV25-1 and J is TRBJ2-5, with a weak D call TRBD2 (5 bases). Trimming removed 10 bases at V and 3 bases at J, with 18 bases between. Germline values: CDR1 MGHDK, CDR2 SYGVNS. The CDR3 contains 14 residues. CDR3 protein: CATGEGGFEETQYF. The CDR3 DNA reads TGTGCCACCGGGGAAGGTGGATTTGAAGAGACCCAGTACTTC.

The rearrangement joins TRBV29-1 to TRBJ1-4, with D unresolved. The V gene's germline CDR1 is SQVTM and CDR2 ANQGSEA. Trimming removed 8 bases at V and 8 bases at J, with 15 bases between. CDR3 length: 12 residues. CDR3 bases: TGCAGCTTAGCGAGGAGTAACGAAAAACTGTTTTTT. Translation: CSLARSNEKLFF.

As to this clonotype: A much larger clone differs by one base, so this may be a read error. The chain employs TRBV15 and TRBJ2-5; D perhaps matches TRBD1 (6 bases). CDR1 and CDR2 from the germline V gene are LNHNV and YYDKDF (reference sequence). The CDR3 length is 15 residues. CDR3 sequence: CATSRDKAGEETRYF. The CDR3 DNA follows: TGTGCCACCAGCAGAGATAAGGCAGGGGAAGAGACCCGGTACTTC.

This clonotype was seen a few times. The V and J genes are TRBV24-1 and TRBJ1-5; 10 bases line up with TRBD1. Germline V gene lookup returns CDR1 KGHDR and CDR2 SFDVKD. The CDR3 consists of 18 residues. The V and J ends lost 4 bases and 0 bases, in that order; junction bases with no gene match: 8. In nucleotides, the CDR3 is TGTGCCACCAGTGACCCAGGGACAGGGGAAAATAGCAATCAGCCCCAGCATTTT. It yields the protein CATSDPGTGENSNQPQHF.

This sequence joins TRBV24-1 and TRBJ2-1, with 10 bases matching TRBD1. The J segment lost 5 bases and the V segment lost 11 bases, leaving 8 bases of the junction unmatched. This CDR3 has 14 amino acids. Germline CDR1 is KGHDR and CDR2 is SFDVKD. The CDR3 DNA follows: TGTGCCAGCGCCGGGACAGGGGATGACAATGAGCAGTTCTTC. This translates into CASAGTGDDNEQFF.

This clonotype was counted many times. The chain couples TRBV10-3 to TRBJ1-2; 7 nucleotides line up with TRBD1. The CDR3 sequence is 14 residues long. The J segment lost 6 bases and the V segment lost 0 bases, leaving 4 bases of the junction unmatched. The germline CDR1 and CDR2 sequences are ENHRY and SYGVKD. The CDR3 DNA sequence: TGTGCCATCAGTGAGTCGACAGGGTTTAATGGCTACACCTTC. This translates into CAISESTGFNGYTF.

This clonotype appeared a single time. The J gene is TRBJ1-5, the V gene TRBV15; possible D gene TRBD1, 5 bases. This CDR3 has 16 amino acids. Trimming stripped 5 bases from V and 3 bases from J, with 17 bases between. The germline CDR1 and CDR2 sequences are LNHNV and YYDKDF (reference sequence). Written as DNA, the CDR3 is TGTGCCACCAGCGGAACGAGCGGACACATCAATCAGCCCCAGCATTTT. Translating gives CATSGTSGHINQPQHF.

Written as DNA, the CDR3 is TGTGCCAGCAGCGCACGTCCGGGAGTTCAGCCCCAGCATTTT. Translated: CASSARPGVQPQHF. V and J are TRBV3-1 and TRBJ1-5; D gene unclear. V gave up 5 bases and J gave up 6 bases, with 14 bases separating them. This CDR3 is 14 amino acids long. Germline loops: CDR1 LGHDT, CDR2 YNNKEL (reference sequence).

V and J are TRBV9 and TRBJ1-6; the D is unclear. V was trimmed by 0 bases and J by 6 bases, leaving 10 bases between them. The CDR3 contains 15 residues. Germline V gives CDR1 SGDLS, CDR2 YYNGEE. CDR3 in amino acids: CASSVGSGPNSPLHF. CDR3 DNA sequence: TGTGCCAGCAGCGTAGGCAGCGGACCTAATTCACCCCTCCACTTT.

The genes are TRBV27 and TRBJ1-4, with D hard to call. CDR3 length: 13 amino acids. CDR1 and CDR2 (germline): MNHEY, SMNVEV (reference sequence). V gave up 2 bases and J gave up 7 bases, with 8 bases separating them. CDR3 DNA sequence: TGTGCCAGCAGTTTAAGTGGGGTTGAAAAACTGTTTTTT. It yields the protein CASSLSGVEKLFF.

In this sample, this clonotype turned up many times. V and J are TRBV7-8 and TRBJ2-5, with TRBD2 matching 7 bases. From germline, CDR1 is SGHVS and CDR2 FQNEAQ. The CDR3 extends over 14 amino acids. The ends lost 5 bases at V and 3 bases at J; junction bases unmatched: 6. The CDR3 protein is CASSTRLAEETQYF. The CDR3 DNA follows: TGTGCCAGCAGCACGAGGCTAGCGGAAGAGACCCAGTACTTC.

This clonotype has a handful of counts. Here the CDR3 reads CASSLDDTGELFF. In DNA, the CDR3 is TGTGCCAGCAGCCTGGACGACACCGGGGAGCTGTTTTTT. This chain links TRBV11-2 with TRBJ2-2, with D uncertain. The V end lost 5 bases, the J end lost 3 bases, and 7 bases lay between the germline ends. The V gene's germline CDR1 is SGHAT and CDR2 FQNNGV. The CDR3 covers 13 residues.

Ten or more counts support this clonotype. The rearrangement joins TRBV29-1 to TRBJ2-7; 8 nucleotides align to TRBD1. Germline V gene sequence: CDR1 SQVTM, CDR2 ANQGSEA. V lost 7 bases to trimming and J lost 7 bases; unmatched junction nucleotides: 6. This CDR3 comprises 11 residues. The CDR3, as DNA: TGCAGCGGCACAGGGGGTGGGGAGCAGTACTTC. Protein: CSGTGGGEQYF.

This clonotype has a handful of counts. This chain joins TRBV6-5 and TRBJ1-1, with D possibly matching TRBD1 (5 bases). Between the trimmed V and J ends, which lost 2 bases and 3 bases, there was a span of 10 bases. Germline V gene lookup returns CDR1 MNHEY and CDR2 SVGAGI. The CDR3 runs to 14 residues. As DNA, the CDR3 is TGTGCCAGCAGTTACATTGGGGGGGACACTGAAGCTTTCTTT. It translates to CASSYIGGDTEAFF.

This clonotype has ten or more counts. The chain recombines TRBV29-1 with TRBJ1-5, with D possibly being TRBD1 (6 bases). The V end lost 5 bases, the J end lost 7 bases, and 15 bases lay between the germline ends. This CDR3 is 13 amino acids long. CDR1 and CDR2 from the germline V gene are SQVTM and ANQGSEA. The DNA for the CDR3 is TGCAGCGTTAGTCCTCAACAGGGACAGCCCCAGCATTTT. This translates into CSVSPQQGQPQHF.